Below, 22 T cell receptor beta chains from the same sample are listed, as sequenced in a study of cytotoxic CD8 clonotypes in ibrutinib-treated CLL. Profiled with immunoSEQ multiplex PCR; TCRdb holds only in-frame clones, not every one. Among fewer than 35,000 clones listed, about three quarters were seen once. The sample in question was PBMCs, obtained after 24 months of ibrutinib treatment. These TCRs come from a human donor with chronic lymphocytic leukemia.

The chain uses TRBV5-6 and TRBJ2-5; D might be TRBD1 or TRBD2, each matching 5 bases. Trimming cost V 1 base and J 1 base, with 14 bases left between them. CDR1 and CDR2 (germline): SGHDT, YYEEEE. The CDR3 length is 16 residues. The DNA of the CDR3 is TGTGCCAGCAGCTTGCGAGGGGCCGGCCCCCAAGAGACCCAGTACTTC. Its protein product is CASSLRGAGPQETQYF.

CDR3 sequence: CASSVAVGSGNTIYF. CDR3 DNA sequence: TGTGCCAGCAGCGTAGCGGTTGGCTCTGGAAACACCATATATTTT. V gene TRBV9 combines with J gene TRBJ1-3; no clear D. The CDR3 extends over 15 amino acids. Trimming left V 0 bases short and J 0 bases short, with 7 bases between. Germline V gene data show CDR1 as SGDLS and CDR2 as YYNGEE. Together with reference TRBV9 and TRBJ1-3, the CDR3 gives the full variable domain: DSGVTQTPKHLITATGQRVTLRCSPRSGDLSVYWYQQSLDQGLQFLIQYYNGEERAKGNILERFSAQQFPDLHSELNLSSLELGDSALYFCASSVAVGSGNTIYFGEGSWLTVV.

The chain recombines TRBV21-1 with TRBJ2-2; TRBD2 is taken as the D call from the table, unchecked against the DNA. TRBV21-1 is tagged as a pseudogene. This CDR3 spans 11 amino acids. CDR3 nucleotide sequence: TGTGCCAGCGCCGGGGCCGGGGAGCTGTTTTTT. Residues: CASAGAGELFF.

This CDR3 reads CASSVGKAGAHQGTQYF. For the CDR3, the DNA is TGTGCCAGCAGCGTAGGGAAAGCGGGGGCCCATCAGGGGACCCAGTACTTC. The chain is built from TRBV9 and TRBJ2-5, with 8 bases lining up with TRBD2. Losses at the gene ends were 0 bases for V and 7 bases for J; bases not matched to a gene: 14. The CDR3 runs 17 residues. Germline CDR1 and CDR2: SGDLS and YYNGEE.

This chain connects TRBV9 to TRBJ1-2; tentative D call: TRBD1 (5 bases). Germline V gene data show CDR1 as SGDLS and CDR2 as YYNGEE. This CDR3 comprises 12 residues. Trimming shortened V by 1 base and J by 6 bases, and 7 bases separated the two germline ends. This CDR3 reads CASSVWGNGYTF. The CDR3 DNA follows: TGTGCCAGCAGCGTATGGGGGAATGGCTACACCTTC.

The chain combines TRBV5-1 with TRBJ1-2, with 8 bases matching TRBD1. The CDR3 runs 16 residues. CDR1 is SGHRS, CDR2 YFSETQ, per germline. The junction had 7 bases not matched to a gene; V was cut back by 3 bases and J by 0 bases. CDR3 loop: CASSSRRQGSNYGYTF. Here the CDR3 DNA reads TGCGCCAGCAGCTCGAGAAGACAGGGGTCTAACTATGGCTACACCTTC.

This rearrangement joins TRBV18 to TRBJ2-3; no reliable D call. From germline, CDR1 is KGHSH and CDR2 LQKENI. This CDR3 contains 12 residues. The V and J ends lost 5 bases and 4 bases respectively, with 7 bases between them. CDR3 sequence reads: CASSKRADTQYF. The CDR3 DNA sequence: TGTGCCAGCTCAAAAAGGGCAGATACGCAGTATTTT.

Relative to its sample, this clone is medium-sized. The rearrangement uses TRBV4-2 and TRBJ2-3; 7 nucleotides match TRBD2. Germline lookup yields CDR1 LGHNA and CDR2 YNFKEQ. The V gene end was trimmed by 0 bases and the J gene end by 7 bases; junction bases not matched to a gene: 7. The CDR3 is made up of 15 amino acids. CDR3 region: CASSQEQLGGYTQYF. The CDR3 nucleotides read TGTGCCAGCAGCCAAGAACAATTGGGGGGGTATACGCAGTATTTT.

This clone was recorded a few times. This chain joins TRBV6-5 and TRBJ1-1; D not certain. V was trimmed by 6 bases and J by 11 bases, leaving 13 bases between them. The CDR3 runs to 11 residues. Germline assignment: CDR1 MNHEY and CDR2 SVGAGI. The CDR3 reads CASSGSARAFF. DNA of the CDR3: TGTGCCAGCAGCGGGAGTGCCCGCGCTTTCTTT.

The chain couples TRBV7-3 to TRBJ2-2; D might be TRBD2 (5 bases). CDR1 is SGHTA and CDR2 is FQGTGA in the germline V gene. This CDR3 comprises 14 residues. V was shortened by 6 bases and J by 2 bases, with 10 bases between the two germline ends. CDR3 residues: CASSPGLNTGELFF. Here the CDR3 DNA reads TGTGCCAGCAGTCCAGGACTTAACACCGGGGAGCTGTTTTTT.

The gene calls are TRBV2 and TRBJ1-5, with D perhaps TRBD1 (5 bases). The CDR3 totals 13 residues. With 4 bases removed from V and 6 bases from J, the gap between germline ends came to 10 bases. Per germline, CDR1 SNHLY and CDR2 FYNNEI. The CDR3: CASSVGDVQPQHF. The CDR3, as DNA: TGTGCCAGCAGTGTGGGGGACGTTCAGCCCCAGCATTTT.

The chain uses TRBV30 and TRBJ2-3; no clear D. In germline, CDR1 is GTSNPN, CDR2 SVGIG (reference sequence). Deletions cut 0 bases from V and 0 bases from J, with 1 base between. The CDR3 sequence is 12 residues long. CDR3 protein: CAWSVSTDTQYF. The CDR3 DNA sequence: TGTGCCTGGAGTGTAAGCACAGATACGCAGTATTTT.

V gene TRBV6-5 combines with J gene TRBJ1-2, with D tentatively TRBD1 (5 bases). V lost 4 bases, J lost 7 bases, and 7 bases lay in between. The CDR3 is made up of 11 amino acids. CDR1 MNHEY and CDR2 SVGAGI come from the germline V gene. The CDR3 region has the DNA TGTGCCAGCAGTTCCGGGGGTGGCTACACCTTC. Its translation: CASSSGGGYTF.

The genes are TRBV6-5 and TRBJ2-3; unclear D gene. CDR1 and CDR2 (germline): MNHEY, SVGAGI. V was pared by 2 bases and J by 2 bases, with 8 bases between. CDR3 length: 14 residues. CDR3 residues: CASSYGVLTDTQYF. The CDR3 DNA reads TGTGCCAGCAGTTACGGCGTCCTCACAGATACGCAGTATTTT.

In DNA, the CDR3 is TGTGCCAGCAGCGCCGCCTCAAGTGGTCCAGAGACCCAGTACTTC. Residues: CASSAASSGPETQYF. The rearrangement joins TRBV5-6 to TRBJ2-5; D is uncertain. Trimming left V 4 bases short and J 4 bases short, with 17 bases between. This CDR3 has 15 residues. Looked up from germline, CDR1 is SGHDT and CDR2 is YYEEEE. The full variable domain, its missing parts supplied by reference TRBV5-6 and TRBJ2-5, is DAGVTQSPTHLIKTRGQQVTLRCSPKSGHDTVSWYQQALGQGPQFIFQYYEEEERQRGNFPDRFSGHQFPNYSSELNVNALLLGDSALYLCASSAASSGPETQYFGPGTRLLVL.

The chain recombines TRBV4-1 with TRBJ1-1; 7 bases map to TRBD1. J lost 7 bases, V lost 3 bases, and 14 bases had no gene match. This CDR3 is 16 amino acids long. Germline loops: CDR1 MGHRA, CDR2 YSYEKL. The DNA of the CDR3 is TGCGCCAGCAGCCAGAGATTGCAGGGGGGAAGAAGTGAAGCTTTCTTT. This gives the protein CASSQRLQGGRSEAFF.

This chain links TRBV2 with TRBJ2-2; 9 positions match TRBD2. Germline trimming cut 7 bases from V and 3 bases from J; bases unmatched to any gene: 9. This CDR3 is 16 amino acids long. Germline assignment: CDR1 SNHLY and CDR2 FYNNEI. The CDR3 DNA reads TGTGCCAGCATCGGGCTAGCGGGGAGATACACCGGGGAGCTGTTTTTT. Translation gives CASIGLAGRYTGELFF.

V is TRBV5-1 and J is TRBJ1-2, with D maybe TRBD1 (6 bases). This CDR3 has 15 residues. Germline assignment: CDR1 SGHRS and CDR2 YFSETQ. Trimming cost V 3 bases and J 4 bases, with 16 bases left between them. The chain's CDR3 is CASSSTPGQTYGYTF. The CDR3 DNA is TGCGCCAGCAGCTCAACACCCGGACAGACCTATGGCTACACCTTC.

This sequence joins TRBV7-2 and TRBJ2-2; TRBD2 agrees at 15 bases. The germline CDR1 and CDR2 sequences are SGHTA and FQGNSA. With V trimmed by 5 bases and J by 4 bases, 2 bases remained unmatched. The CDR3 consists of 16 residues. Here the CDR3 reads CASSMGLAGGTGELFF. The CDR3 DNA follows: TGTGCCAGCAGCATGGGACTAGCGGGGGGCACCGGGGAGCTGTTTTTT.

The chain uses TRBV21-1 and TRBJ2-7; the table's D call TRBD2 went unverified against the DNA. TRBV21-1 is marked as a pseudogene. The CDR3 length is 15 residues. The CDR3 coding sequence is TGTGCCAGCATCCCCCGGGGGGTCCCCACCTACGAGCAGTACTTC. Protein product: CASIPRGVPTYEQYF.

V gene TRBV5-6 combines with J gene TRBJ2-2; D gene ambiguous. The V gene's germline CDR1 is SGHDT and CDR2 YYEEEE. The ends were cut back, 0 bases at V and 7 bases at J, with 10 bases in the middle. The CDR3 sequence is 14 residues long. In DNA form, the CDR3 reads TGTGCCAGCAGCTTGGGGTGGGCACGCGGGGAGCTGTTTTTT. Protein: CASSLGWARGELFF.

The chain is built from TRBV21-1 and TRBJ2-2; the table's D call, TRBD1, has no DNA check behind it. TRBV21-1 is annotated as a pseudogene. CDR3 length: 14 residues. CDR3 loop: CASSRDRDQGELFF. CDR3 DNA sequence: TGTGCCAGCAGCAGAGACAGGGATCAGGGGGAGCTGTTTTTT.